These 18 T cell receptor beta chains were sequenced from one sample in a study of cytomegalovirus exposure and HLA in healthy donors. Profiled with immunoSEQ multiplex PCR; TCRdb holds only in-frame clones, not every one. The sample lists 70,000 to 80,000 clones, about 94% seen once, with around 2.1% in the top ten. Sequencing used PBMCs. Receptors were obtained from a woman younger than 30 in good health and CMV-seronegative.

V is TRBV6-1 and J is TRBJ1-2; 7 nucleotides line up with TRBD1. This CDR3 contains 14 residues. The V segment lost 0 bases and the J segment 8 bases; nucleotides outside the gene matches: 6. The germline gives CDR1 MNHNS, CDR2 SASEGT. The CDR3 here is CASSEATRGGGYTF. The DNA of the CDR3 is TGTGCCAGCAGTGAAGCTACGAGAGGGGGCGGCTACACCTTC.

The chain is built from TRBV19 and TRBJ1-1; weak D call: TRBD1 (6 bases). The V end lost 3 bases, the J end lost 4 bases, and 9 bases lay between the germline ends. This CDR3 comprises 13 residues. Germline V gives CDR1 LNHDA, CDR2 SQIVND (reference sequence). The CDR3: CASSMGRGTEAFF. The CDR3 DNA reads as TGTGCCAGTAGTATGGGCAGGGGCACTGAAGCTTTCTTT.

The rearrangement joins TRBV9 to TRBJ2-1; the match to TRBD2 covers 9 bases. This CDR3 has 15 residues. Germline V gives CDR1 SGDLS, CDR2 YYNGEE. V was pared by 3 bases and J by 5 bases, with 6 bases of the junction left unmatched. CDR3 residues: CASSASGLAHNEQFF. The DNA of the CDR3 is TGTGCCAGCAGCGCCTCGGGACTAGCTCACAATGAGCAGTTCTTC. The complete variable domain, with remaining parts taken from reference TRBV9 and TRBJ2-1, reads DSGVTQTPKHLITATGQRVTLRCSPRSGDLSVYWYQQSLDQGLQFLIQYYNGEERAKGNILERFSAQQFPDLHSELNLSSLELGDSALYFCASSASGLAHNEQFFGPGTRLTVL.

The rearrangement links TRBV11-3 to TRBJ2-7; 7 nucleotides align to TRBD1. CDR3 length: 15 residues. J was trimmed by 6 bases and V by 5 bases; bases with no gene match: 13. The germline CDR1 and CDR2 sequences are SGHNT and YENEEA. CDR3 DNA sequence: TGTGCCAGCAGCCTATCGACAGGGAGTATGGCCGAGCAGTACTTC. Amino acids: CASSLSTGSMAEQYF.

The V call is TRBV7-9, the J call TRBJ2-1, with a tentative D call TRBD1 (5 bases). V lost 0 bases and J 4 bases, leaving 10 bases between the germline ends. The CDR3 runs 15 residues. CDR1 SEHNR and CDR2 FQNEAQ come from the germline V gene (reference sequence). The CDR3 coding sequence is TGTGCCAGCAGCTTAGCCCAGGGTTGGTACAATGAGCAGTTCTTC. Protein: CASSLAQGWYNEQFF.

The chain uses TRBV4-2 and TRBJ2-7; possibly TRBD1 for D (5 bases). CDR3 length equals 15 residues. V shed 1 base and J shed 0 bases, with 10 bases lying between them. Germline CDR1 reads LGHNA; CDR2 reads YNFKEQ. The CDR3 DNA is TGTGCCAGCAGCCAAGGGCAGGGAAGCTCCTACGAGCAGTACTTC. Translated: CASSQGQGSSYEQYF.

This chain joins TRBV14 and TRBJ2-2; TRBD2 is a possible D gene (6 bases). The ends were cut back, 4 bases at V and 4 bases at J, with 16 bases in the middle. The CDR3 spans 16 residues. Germline V gene lookup returns CDR1 SGHDN and CDR2 FVKESK. CDR3 residues: CASSPQEGLITGELFF. CDR3 in DNA: TGTGCCAGCAGCCCACAGGAGGGGTTAATCACCGGGGAGCTGTTTTTT.

The chain has TRBV21-1 and TRBJ2-7; TRBD2, the table's D call, lacks a check against the DNA. TRBV21-1 is labeled a pseudogene. This CDR3 has 15 residues. CDR3 loop: CASSKVEGRSYEQYF. The CDR3 DNA follows: TGTGCCAGCAGCAAAGTTGAGGGTCGCTCCTACGAGCAGTACTTC.

The V gene is TRBV7-8, the J gene TRBJ1-6; 11 nucleotides align to TRBD1. V shed 6 bases and J 8 bases; nucleotides not matched to a gene: 3. Germline V gives CDR1 SGHVS, CDR2 FQNEAQ. The CDR3 runs 14 residues. In nucleotides, the CDR3 is TGTGCCAGCAGTTTGGGACAGGGGGATTCACCCCTCCACTTT. Encoded protein: CASSLGQGDSPLHF. The whole variable domain, filled in from reference TRBV7-8 and TRBJ1-6, reads GAGVSQSPRYKVAKRGQDVALRCDPISGHVSLFWYQQALGQGPEFLTYFQNEAQLDKSGLPSDRFFAERPEGSVSTLKIQRTQQEDSAVYLCASSLGQGDSPLHFGNGTRLTVT.

The rearrangement joins TRBV5-1 to TRBJ2-1, with TRBD2 as a possible D gene (5 bases). The germline V gene has CDR1 SGHRS and CDR2 YFSETQ. The CDR3 is 15 residues long. V lost 1 base and J lost 7, with 15 bases in between. The CDR3 region has the DNA TGCGCCAGCAGCTTGTTCAGCGGAAACGGTAATGAGCAGTTCTTC. Translation gives CASSLFSGNGNEQFF.

This clone has a single count. The J gene is TRBJ2-7, the V gene TRBV4-2, with D possibly matching TRBD1 (6 bases). The germline V and J ends were trimmed by 0 bases and 0 bases, with 9 bases remaining between them. CDR1 and CDR2 from the germline V gene are LGHNA and YNFKEQ. The CDR3 contains 15 residues. The CDR3 DNA follows: TGTGCCAGCAGCCAAGACGAGGGGGACTCCTACGAGCAGTACTTC. Encoded protein: CASSQDEGDSYEQYF.

In nucleotides, the CDR3 is TGCGCCAGCAGCCGTGCGATGGACAGGAAAGAGACCCAGTACTTC. Translated, it gives CASSRAMDRKETQYF. This chain connects TRBV5-1 to TRBJ2-5; 7 bases line up with TRBD1. This CDR3 region has 15 residues. Germline V lookup: CDR1 SGHRS, CDR2 YFSETQ. The ends lost 4 bases at V and 3 bases at J; junction bases unmatched: 9. Drawing the rest from reference TRBV5-1 and TRBJ2-5, the complete variable domain is KAGVTQTPRYLIKTRGQQVTLSCSPISGHRSVSWYQQTPGQGLQFLFEYFSETQRNKGNFPGRFSGRQFSNSRSEMNVSTLELGDSALYLCASSRAMDRKETQYFGPGTRLLVL.

The J gene is TRBJ2-2, the V gene TRBV11-2; maybe TRBD1 (5 bases). The CDR3 is 13 amino acids. Germline lookup yields CDR1 SGHAT and CDR2 FQNNGV. V gave up 2 bases and J gave up 6 bases, with 7 bases separating them. The CDR3 DNA reads TGTGCCAGCAGCTTAAGGGGCCCCGGGGAGCTGTTTTTT. Protein: CASSLRGPGELFF.

The table lists this clone with a few counts. This chain uses TRBV6-4 with TRBJ2-1, with D possibly being TRBD1 (6 bases). The V gene lost 3 bases and the J gene lost 7 bases, with 13 bases spanning the gap. CDR3 length equals 14 residues. The germline V gene has CDR1 MRHNA and CDR2 SNTAGT. The CDR3 reads CASSDTGSPNEQFF. CDR3 DNA sequence: TGTGCCAGCAGTGATACAGGGTCTCCGAATGAGCAGTTCTTC.

The gene calls are TRBV7-8 and TRBJ2-2; TRBD2 agrees at 10 bases. CDR3 length: 16 amino acids. Germline V gives CDR1 SGHVS, CDR2 FQNEAQ. The V and J ends lost 5 bases and 0 bases, in that order; junction bases with no gene match: 3. The CDR3 bases are TGTGCCAGCAGCCCCGGGACTAGCGCGAACACCGGGGAGCTGTTTTTT. It specifies CASSPGTSANTGELFF. Combining the CDR3 with reference TRBV7-8 and TRBJ2-2 gives the whole variable domain GAGVSQSPRYKVAKRGQDVALRCDPISGHVSLFWYQQALGQGPEFLTYFQNEAQLDKSGLPSDRFFAERPEGSVSTLKIQRTQQEDSAVYLCASSPGTSANTGELFFGEGSRLTVL.

The chain uses TRBV4-1 and TRBJ2-1; 11 bases match TRBD2. The germline V gene encodes CDR1 MGHRA and CDR2 YSYEKL. The CDR3 has 17 residues. J lost 2 bases, V lost 3 bases, and 6 bases had no gene match. The CDR3, as DNA: TGCGCCAGCAGCCACCTTAGCGGGGGGGCAACCTACAATGAGCAGTTCTTC. Translating gives CASSHLSGGATYNEQFF.

This clone was found once. The rearrangement links TRBV28 to TRBJ1-4; perhaps TRBD1 as D (5 bases). Trimming left V 5 bases short and J 0 bases short, with 10 bases between. The CDR3 runs to 15 residues. The germline gives CDR1 MDHEN, CDR2 SYDVKM. CDR3 loop: CASSITTATNEKLFF. DNA for the CDR3: TGTGCCAGCAGTATAACGACAGCAACTAATGAAAAACTGTTTTTT.

The chain combines TRBV27 with TRBJ2-7; D is unclear. CDR1 and CDR2 (germline): MNHEY, SMNVEV (reference sequence). V shed 2 bases and J shed 9 bases, with 2 bases lying between them. The CDR3 has 9 amino acids. CDR3: CASSLLQYF. CDR3 nucleotides: TGTGCCAGCAGTTTACTGCAGTACTTC.